The rows below give T cell receptor beta chains drawn from one sample of a study of T cells in Graves' hyperthyroidism and ophthalmopathy. A single record per CDR3 protein comes from TCRdb applying MiXCR to the multiplex PCR reads. The data show hundreds of thousands of distinct CDR3 sequences, around 16% seen once. The sample taken for sequencing was blood. These receptors were obtained from a woman in her thirties or forties with Graves' ophthalmopathy. The CDR3 runs from the conserved cysteine through the conserved F or W. The D gene is left open where the match is weak. Clone size is shown for a subset of rows, as once, few, many or a class of expanded clone.

j_gene: TRBJ1-4; abundance: few; v_gene: TRBV10-3; d_gene: .; CDR3aa: CASGTGGGEKLFF; CDR3nt: TGTGCCAGTGGGACGGGAGGAGGTGAAAAACTGTTTTTT
j_gene: TRBJ2-5; abundance: few; v_gene: TRBV29-1; d_gene: .; CDR3aa: CSVDGGVLETQYF; CDR3nt: TGCAGCGTTGACGGCGGGGTTCTGGAGACCCAGTACTTC
j_gene: TRBJ1-2; abundance: few; v_gene: TRBV28; d_gene: TRBD1; CDR3aa: CASSLLDRGLGGYTF; CDR3nt: TGTGCCAGCAGTTTACTGGACAGGGGGCTCGGGGGCTACACCTTC
j_gene: TRBJ1-2; abundance: .; v_gene: TRBV7-9; d_gene: TRBD1; CDR3aa: CASSRGQGSDGYTF; CDR3nt: TGTGCCAGCAGTCGAGGACAGGGGTCGGATGGCTACACCTTC
j_gene: TRBJ1-1; abundance: many; v_gene: TRBV29-1; d_gene: TRBD1; CDR3aa: CSVSRDSRVNTEAFF; CDR3nt: TGCAGCGTTTCGAGGGACAGTAGAGTGAACACTGAAGCTTTCTTT
j_gene: TRBJ2-6; abundance: .; v_gene: TRBV7-2; d_gene: TRBD1; CDR3aa: CASSFADRGGANVLTF; CDR3nt: TGTGCCAGCAGCTTCGCAGACAGGGGCGGGGCCAACGTCCTGACTTTC
j_gene: TRBJ2-3; abundance: .; v_gene: TRBV9; d_gene: TRBD2; CDR3aa: CASSVTTSGRTGTQYF; CDR3nt: TGTGCCAGCAGCGTCACCACTAGCGGGAGGACAGGTACGCAGTATTTT
j_gene: TRBJ2-3; abundance: many; v_gene: TRBV20-1; d_gene: TRBD2; CDR3aa: CSAAKLAGGESDTQYF; CDR3nt: TGCAGTGCTGCGAAACTAGCGGGAGGGGAGTCAGATACGCAGTATTTT
j_gene: TRBJ2-2; abundance: few; v_gene: TRBV7-9; d_gene: .; CDR3aa: CASSLAGLRTGELFF; CDR3nt: TGTGCCAGCAGCTTAGCAGGGTTGAGAACCGGGGAGCTGTTTTTT
j_gene: TRBJ2-3; abundance: many; v_gene: TRBV7-6; d_gene: TRBD2; CDR3aa: CASSGGLAGTTDTQYF; CDR3nt: TGTGCCAGCAGCGGGGGACTAGCGGGAACCACAGATACGCAGTATTTT
j_gene: TRBJ2-3; abundance: few; v_gene: TRBV7-9; d_gene: .; CDR3aa: CASSRLEGKDTQYF; CDR3nt: TGTGCCAGCAGCCGTTTGGAGGGAAAAGATACGCAGTATTTT
j_gene: TRBJ2-2; abundance: .; v_gene: TRBV2; d_gene: .; CDR3aa: CASKALLVGELLF; CDR3nt: TGTGCCAGCAAAGCCCTCCTAGTCGGGGAGCTGCTTTTT
j_gene: TRBJ2-2; abundance: .; v_gene: TRBV9; d_gene: TRBD2; CDR3aa: CASSGRTSGRARTGELFF; CDR3nt: TGTGCCAGCAGCGGTCGGACTAGCGGGAGGGCCCGTACCGGGGAGCTGTTTTTT
j_gene: TRBJ2-7; abundance: many; v_gene: TRBV5-1; d_gene: TRBD1; CDR3aa: CASSLGQGATYEQYF; CDR3nt: TGCGCCAGCAGCTTAGGACAGGGGGCCACCTACGAGCAGTACTTC
j_gene: TRBJ2-5; abundance: few; v_gene: TRBV2; d_gene: .; CDR3aa: CASSILTVQETQYF; CDR3nt: TGTGCCAGCAGTATTTTGACGGTCCAAGAGACCCAGTACTTC
j_gene: TRBJ2-1; abundance: .; v_gene: TRBV7-9; d_gene: TRBD2; CDR3aa: CASSATSGRKNEQFF; CDR3nt: TGTGCCAGCAGCGCTACTAGCGGGAGGAAGAATGAGCAGTTCTTC
j_gene: TRBJ2-7; abundance: many; v_gene: TRBV5-1; d_gene: TRBD1; CDR3aa: CASNPGQGAGEQYF; CDR3nt: TGCGCCAGCAATCCGGGACAGGGGGCTGGGGAGCAGTACTTC
j_gene: TRBJ1-1; abundance: .; v_gene: TRBV2; d_gene: .; CDR3aa: CASSVLQGQTEAFF; CDR3nt: TGTGCCAGCAGCGTACTTCAGGGTCAGACTGAAGCTTTCTTT
j_gene: TRBJ1-2; abundance: few; v_gene: TRBV20-1; d_gene: .; CDR3aa: CSAFGGRPYGYTF; CDR3nt: TGCAGTGCTTTCGGTGGCAGACCCTATGGCTACACCTTC
j_gene: TRBJ1-1; abundance: many; v_gene: TRBV3-1; d_gene: TRBD1; CDR3aa: CASTQGAGGTEAFF; CDR3nt: TGTGCCAGCACCCAAGGGGCAGGGGGCACTGAAGCTTTCTTT
j_gene: TRBJ2-7; abundance: many; v_gene: TRBV2; d_gene: .; CDR3aa: CASSGSGPREEQYF; CDR3nt: TGTGCCAGCAGTGGTTCCGGGCCCCGGGAGGAGCAGTACTTC
j_gene: TRBJ2-3; abundance: many; v_gene: TRBV7-2; d_gene: TRBD2; CDR3aa: CASSPRLAGDTQYF; CDR3nt: TGTGCCAGCAGCCCCCGACTAGCGGGAGATACGCAGTATTTT
j_gene: TRBJ1-6; abundance: many; v_gene: TRBV7-2; d_gene: TRBD1; CDR3aa: CASTVRQGANSPLHF; CDR3nt: TGTGCCAGCACCGTCCGGCAGGGGGCAAATTCACCCCTCCACTTT